This passage covers 25 T cell receptor beta chains from one sample sequenced in a study of cytomegalovirus exposure and HLA in healthy donors. In the PCR, 60 Vbeta and 13 Jbeta primers were used. Using immunoSEQ multiplex PCR, the repertoire was profiled, and TCRdb retains in-frame clones only, with some absent. The sample lists approximately 170,000 clones, around 78% occurring once. Sequenced sample: PBMCs. These receptors were taken from a man aged 40-55 years in good health and CMV-seronegative.

The genes are TRBV9 and TRBJ2-3, with 7 bases that match TRBD2. The germline CDR1 and CDR2 sequences are SGDLS and YYNGEE. V shed 3 bases, J shed 1 base, and the junction held 2 bases outside the gene matches. CDR3 size: 14 residues. CDR3 region: CASSATSGTDTQYF. CDR3 coding DNA: TGTGCCAGCAGCGCCACTAGCGGCACAGATACGCAGTATTTT. Supplemented by reference TRBV9 and TRBJ2-3, the full variable domain reads DSGVTQTPKHLITATGQRVTLRCSPRSGDLSVYWYQQSLDQGLQFLIQYYNGEERAKGNILERFSAQQFPDLHSELNLSSLELGDSALYFCASSATSGTDTQYFGPGTRLTVL.

V gene TRBV30 combines with J gene TRBJ1-5, with D uncertain. Per germline, CDR1 GTSNPN and CDR2 SVGIG (reference sequence). The CDR3 covers 13 residues. V lost 2 bases and J lost 4, with 9 bases in between. CDR3 in amino acids: CAWSSSRNQPQHF. The CDR3 DNA follows: TGTGCCTGGAGTAGTAGTCGGAATCAGCCCCAGCATTTT.

This clone was observed a few times. V and J are TRBV18 and TRBJ2-7; D is undetermined. CDR3 length equals 12 residues. Germline V gene data show CDR1 as KGHSH and CDR2 as LQKENI. Trimming stripped 2 bases from V and 4 bases from J, with 6 bases between. The CDR3 is CASSPTLYEQYF. The DNA for the CDR3 is TGTGCCAGCTCACCAACCCTATACGAGCAGTACTTC.

As concerns this clone: Relative to the germline gene, one junction end is altered; a read error may explain this. The CDR3 loop reads CSSSHSSIAAGNYNEQFF. The CDR3 DNA reads as TGTTCCAGCAGCCATTCGTCGATAGCGGCTGGTAACTACAATGAGCAGTTCTTC. The genes are TRBV7-9 and TRBJ2-1; tentative D call: TRBD2 (6 bases). The CDR3 loop spans 18 amino acids. The germline gives CDR1 SEHNR, CDR2 FQNEAQ (reference sequence).

The J gene is TRBJ2-1, the V gene TRBV9; weak D call: TRBD2 (6 bases). The V gene's germline CDR1 is SGDLS and CDR2 YYNGEE. The CDR3 has 15 amino acids. The V gene lost 0 bases and the J gene lost 4 bases, with 11 bases spanning the gap. In DNA, the CDR3 is TGTGCCAGCAGCGTAGGGAGTAGCGGATACAATGAGCAGTTCTTC. Protein sequence: CASSVGSSGYNEQFF.

The V call is TRBV28, the J call TRBJ1-6; D not certain. CDR3 length: 13 residues. Per the germline V gene, CDR1 is MDHEN and CDR2 is SYDVKM. Trimming shortened V by 6 bases and J by 8 bases, and 11 bases separated the two germline ends. The DNA for the CDR3 is TGTGCCAGCAGGCACTTGGTGGATTCACCCCTCCACTTT. It translates to CASRHLVDSPLHF. The whole variable domain, filled in from reference TRBV28 and TRBJ1-6, reads DVKVTQSSRYLVKRTGEKVFLECVQDMDHENMFWYRQDPGLGLRLIYFSYDVKMKEKGDIPEGYSVSREKKERFSLILESASTNQTSMYLCASRHLVDSPLHFGNGTRLTVT.

DNA for the CDR3: TGTGCCAGTTTGACAGGGGTCATCAATGAGCAGTTCTTC. This gives the protein CASLTGVINEQFF. The chain links TRBV21-1 to TRBJ2-1; the D segment call TRBD1 is taken from the table without a DNA check. TRBV21-1 is noted as a pseudogene. There are 13 residues in the CDR3.

This clone was observed once. The chain couples TRBV5-1 to TRBJ2-7; the match to TRBD1 covers 7 bases. V shed 7 bases, J shed 5 bases, and the junction held 12 bases outside the gene matches. Germline CDR1 and CDR2: SGHRS and YFSETQ. The CDR3 length is 14 residues. Here the CDR3 reads CASSFIQGFDEQYF. The CDR3 DNA sequence: TGCGCCAGCTCCTTTATACAGGGGTTCGACGAGCAGTACTTC.

The DNA of the CDR3 is TGTGCCAGCTCACCACGAACTTCAGGGACAACTAATGAAAAACTGTTTTTT. It specifies CASSPRTSGTTNEKLFF. V gene TRBV18 combines with J gene TRBJ1-4, with a possible D match to TRBD1 (5 bases). The CDR3 is 17 amino acids. The V end lost 1 base, the J end lost 0 bases, and 12 bases lay between the germline ends. Germline V lookup: CDR1 KGHSH, CDR2 LQKENI.

The gene calls are TRBV5-5 and TRBJ1-4; D uncertain. Trimming left V 0 bases short and J 0 bases short, with 9 bases between. This CDR3 region has 16 residues. CDR1 is SGHKS, CDR2 YYEKEE, per germline (reference sequence). CDR3 amino acids: CASSLVYNPTNEKLFF. CDR3 coding DNA: TGTGCCAGCAGCTTGGTTTACAACCCAACTAATGAAAAACTGTTTTTT.

The rearrangement links TRBV6-4 to TRBJ1-6; no clear D gene. Trimming took 9 bases from V and 7 from J, leaving 19 bases between them. CDR1 and CDR2 from the germline V gene are MRHNA and SNTAGT. CDR3 length: 15 residues. CDR3 region: CARWPGEAANSPLHF. CDR3 DNA sequence: TGTGCCAGATGGCCCGGCGAAGCGGCCAATTCACCCCTCCACTTT.

This clone was observed a handful of times. The chain is built from TRBV4-1 and TRBJ1-2; no clear D. Looked up from germline, CDR1 is MGHRA and CDR2 is YSYEKL. The CDR3 spans 15 residues. The germline V and J ends were trimmed by 7 bases and 3 bases, with 18 bases remaining between them. The CDR3: CASTSVARADYGYTF. The CDR3 coding sequence is TGCGCCAGCACTAGTGTAGCTCGAGCGGACTATGGCTACACCTTC.

The chain recombines TRBV6-1 with TRBJ1-2; 12 nucleotides match TRBD1. V lost 7 bases, J lost 4 bases, and 7 bases stayed unmatched. From germline, CDR1 is MNHNS and CDR2 SASEGT. This CDR3 is 15 amino acids long. As DNA, the CDR3 is TGTGCCAGCATTGGGGACAGGGGGCTTGTCTATGGCTACACCTTC. Translating it yields CASIGDRGLVYGYTF.

The chain has TRBV9 and TRBJ2-5, with TRBD1 as a possible D gene (5 bases). Gene TRBJ2-7 matches the end of the DNA better, so the J call may be wrong. There are 14 residues in the CDR3. Germline values: CDR1 SGDLS, CDR2 YYNGEE. In DNA, the CDR3 is TGTGCCAGCAGCGTAGGGTTGGACACCTACGAGCAGTACTTC. Residues: CASSVGLDTYEQYF.

The chain couples TRBV2 to TRBJ1-1; the D gene is possibly TRBD1 (6 bases). Germline assignment: CDR1 SNHLY and CDR2 FYNNEI. Trimming took off 6 bases at V and 5 bases at J, with 13 bases between the two ends. The CDR3 has 13 residues. The CDR3 region has the DNA TGTGCCAGCAGCCGAACGGGGACAACTGAAGCTTTCTTT. Residues: CASSRTGTTEAFF.

This chain connects TRBV6-7 to TRBJ1-1; D is undetermined. TRBV6-7 is flagged as an ORF with uncertain function. With 6 bases removed from V and 1 base from J, the gap between germline ends came to 12 bases. CDR3 size: 14 residues. CDR3 sequence: CASSPKFRNTEAFF. CDR3 DNA: TGTGCCAGCAGCCCTAAATTTAGGAACACTGAAGCTTTCTTT.

V is TRBV4-2 and J is TRBJ2-3, with 11 bases identical to TRBD2. The CDR3 totals 15 residues. V lost 3 bases and J lost 5; bases outside the gene matches: 4. CDR1 and CDR2 from the germline V gene are LGHNA and YNFKEQ. The CDR3 bases are TGTGCCAGCAGCCACACACTAGCGGGAGAAGATACGCAGTATTTT. Residues: CASSHTLAGEDTQYF.

The chain combines TRBV14 with TRBJ1-4; TRBD1 matches at 9 bases. The CDR3 runs to 13 residues. Germline trimming cut 4 bases from V and 7 bases from J; bases unmatched to any gene: 1. The germline gives CDR1 SGHDN, CDR2 FVKESK. The CDR3, as DNA: TGTGCCAGCAGCCGGGACAGGGCTGAAAAACTGTTTTTT. Amino acid sequence: CASSRDRAEKLFF.

The J gene is TRBJ2-7, the V gene TRBV18; D might be TRBD2 (5 bases). The CDR3 contains 13 residues. Germline V CDR1 and CDR2: KGHSH, LQKENI. Trimming shortened V by 3 bases and J by 2 bases, and 8 bases separated the two germline ends. This chain's CDR3 is CASSPGDAYEQYF. Here the CDR3 DNA reads TGTGCCAGCTCACCCGGGGATGCCTACGAGCAGTACTTC.

This clone was seen just once. The chain recombines TRBV19 with TRBJ2-5; 7 nucleotides line up with TRBD1. The CDR3 length is 16 residues. V dropped 7 bases and J dropped 4; count of bases not matched to a gene: 15. Germline-derived CDR1 and CDR2 are LNHDA and SQIVND (reference sequence). The CDR3 reads CASTSRQGEIGETQYF. CDR3 in DNA: TGTGCCAGTACCTCTCGACAGGGTGAAATAGGAGAGACCCAGTACTTC.

This clone came up a few times. The chain joins TRBV7-2 to TRBJ1-1, with D possibly TRBD1 on 6 matching bases. Per germline, CDR1 SGHTA and CDR2 FQGNSA. The CDR3 spans 13 residues. V lost 6 bases and J 10 bases, leaving 18 bases between the germline ends. CDR3 DNA sequence: TGTGCCAGCAGTCACAACCAGGGGCAAGGAGCTTTCTTT. Residues: CASSHNQGQGAFF.

The chain recombines TRBV2 with TRBJ2-1; a weak D match, TRBD2 (5 bases). Germline values: CDR1 SNHLY, CDR2 FYNNEI. The CDR3 is 11 amino acids. Between the trimmed V and J ends, which lost 6 bases and 9 bases, there was a span of 9 bases. CDR3 sequence reads: CASRRDGEQFF. The CDR3 bases are TGTGCCAGCAGGAGGGATGGTGAGCAGTTCTTC. Supplemented by reference TRBV2 and TRBJ2-1, the full variable domain reads EPEVTQTPSHQVTQMGQEVILRCVPISNHLYFYWYRQILGQKVEFLVSFYNNEISEKSEIFDDQFSVERPDGSNFTLKIRSTKLEDSAMYFCASRRDGEQFFGPGTRLTVL.

Turning to this clone: This specimen includes other DNA sequences encoding the same CDR3. The chain recombines TRBV5-1 with TRBJ2-5, with 11 bases aligning to TRBD1. The germline V gene encodes CDR1 SGHRS and CDR2 YFSETQ. V shed 4 bases, J shed 5 bases, and the junction held 4 bases outside the gene matches. The CDR3 has 14 residues. CDR3 in DNA: TGCGCCAGCAGCCCCGGGACAGGGGGGGAGACCCAGTACTTC. It translates to CASSPGTGGETQYF.

This clone was picked up one time. This sequence joins TRBV19 and TRBJ2-1; a possible D gene is TRBD2 (5 bases). The CDR3 covers 13 residues. V dropped 5 bases and J dropped 3 bases, with 8 bases sitting between them. Germline assignment: CDR1 LNHDA and CDR2 SQIVND (reference sequence). The CDR3 DNA follows: TGTGCCAGTAGTGTTCGGGGCTACAATGAGCAGTTCTTC. This translates into CASSVRGYNEQFF.

V gene TRBV27 combines with J gene TRBJ1-2, with 8 bases matching TRBD1. This CDR3 is built from 14 residues. CDR1 MNHEY and CDR2 SMNVEV come from the germline V gene (reference sequence). V was clipped by 5 bases and J by 4 bases; unmatched bases: 6. The CDR3 spells CASSPGTGSYGYTF. The CDR3 nucleotides read TGTGCCAGCAGTCCCGGGACAGGTAGCTATGGCTACACCTTC.